The T cell receptor beta chain under discussion was sequenced for a study of blood T cell repertoires in COVID-19. At the level of the study: The United States, Italy and Spain were the sources of the acute and convalescent COVID-19 samples.

The table came from immunoSEQ multiplex PCR; TCRdb's copy has only in-frame clones and leaves some out. The data contain 230,000 or so clones, 75% to 90% of them singletons. Per germline, CDR1 LNHDA and CDR2 SQIVND (reference sequence). The CDR3 consists of 16 residues. Germline trimming cut 6 bases from V and 7 bases from J; bases unmatched to any gene: 13. This clone was seen only a few times. Sample: peripheral blood. The TCR comes from a human donor in a cohort sampled during active COVID-19. V and J are TRBV19 and TRBJ1-5; 9 positions match TRBD1. The CDR3: CASSAHGTGMDQPQHF. The DNA for the CDR3 is TGTGCCAGTAGCGCACACGGGACAGGGATGGACCAGCCCCAGCATTTT.